Shown below are 28 T cell receptor beta chains from a single sample sequenced in a study of T cell responses to AZD1222 COVID-19 vaccine. Clones were sequenced by immunoSEQ multiplex PCR, and TCRdb holds only the in-frame ones, with some missing. The repertoire consists of approximately 150,000 clones, with 85% to 95% occurring once and the leading ten covering around 0.9%. The sample consisted of peripheral blood, taken on day 0 of AZD1222 vaccination. Source of these receptors: an adult in good health.

V is TRBV28 and J is TRBJ1-4, with D perhaps TRBD1 (5 bases). Germline assignment: CDR1 MDHEN and CDR2 SYDVKM. The CDR3 consists of 14 residues. V was clipped by 6 bases and J by 2 bases, with 10 bases between them. For the CDR3, the DNA is TGTGCCAGCAGCCCGTGGGGGACTAATGAAAAACTGTTTTTT. Its protein product is CASSPWGTNEKLFF.

V and J are TRBV27 and TRBJ1-1, with 7 bases lining up with TRBD1. Trimming at V came to 4 bases and at J to 3 bases, leaving 5 bases not matched to a gene. CDR1 MNHEY and CDR2 SMNVEV come from the germline V gene (reference sequence). The CDR3 runs 14 residues. The CDR3 DNA reads as TGTGCCAGCAGTTCGGGACAGATGGACACTGAAGCTTTCTTT. Translated, it gives CASSSGQMDTEAFF.

The CDR3 nucleotides read TGTGCCAGCAGTTACACAGGGGCAGGGGCCTACGAGCAGTACTTC. This sequence encodes CASSYTGAGAYEQYF. This chain links TRBV6-5 with TRBJ2-7; 7 bases are a match to TRBD1. CDR3 length: 15 residues. Germline-derived CDR1 and CDR2 are MNHEY and SVGAGI. Unmatched junction bases numbered 6, after V lost 2 bases and J lost 2 bases.

This clone was recorded once. The J gene is TRBJ1-1, the V gene TRBV19; weak D call: TRBD1 (6 bases). CDR1 and CDR2 (germline): LNHDA, SQIVND (reference sequence). V was cut by 7 bases and J by 6 bases, with 18 bases left in between. The CDR3 sequence is 14 residues long. CDR3 region: CASIPRGAAAEAFF. Written as DNA, the CDR3 is TGTGCCAGTATCCCGCGGGGGGCCGCGGCTGAAGCTTTCTTT.

The J gene is TRBJ2-1, the V gene TRBV10-3, with TRBD1 identical over 10 bases. The CDR3 covers 19 residues. Losses at the gene ends were 4 bases for V and 9 bases for J; bases not matched to a gene: 21. Germline CDR1 is ENHRY and CDR2 is SYGVKD. The CDR3 is CAISATPTGGGEASGEQFF. The DNA for the CDR3 is TGTGCCATCAGTGCAACACCGACAGGGGGCGGCGAGGCCTCAGGTGAGCAGTTCTTC.

This chain links TRBV19 with TRBJ2-2; no clear D. From germline, CDR1 is LNHDA and CDR2 SQIVND (reference sequence). V lost 1 base, J lost 4 bases, and 10 bases lay in between. The CDR3 spans 15 residues. In DNA form, the CDR3 reads TGTGCCAGTAGTATAGTAACCTGGGTCACCGGGGAGCTGTTTTTT. This encodes CASSIVTWVTGELFF.

The rearrangement links TRBV5-1 to TRBJ2-2; D is possibly TRBD1 or TRBD2 (5 bases each). Germline V gene lookup returns CDR1 SGHRS and CDR2 YFSETQ. Trimming cost V 5 bases and J 0 bases, with 8 bases left between them. The CDR3 contains 14 residues. For the CDR3, the DNA is TGCGCCAGCAGAGGGGAGCCGAACACCGGGGAGCTGTTTTTT. Translation: CASRGEPNTGELFF.

V usage is TRBV7-9 and J usage is TRBJ1-2; D possibly corresponds to TRBD1 (5 bases). Germline V lookup: CDR1 SEHNR, CDR2 FQNEAQ (reference sequence). V lost 1 base, J lost 5 bases, and 14 bases lay in between. The CDR3 extends over 15 amino acids. In nucleotides, the CDR3 is TGTGCCAGCAGCTTAGGCGTCCGGGGGGATTATGGCTACACCTTC. Its translation: CASSLGVRGDYGYTF.

The gene calls are TRBV4-3 and TRBJ2-2; 9 nucleotides agree with TRBD1. The germline CDR1 and CDR2 sequences are LGHNA and YSLEER. V shed 2 bases, J shed 3 bases, and the junction held 10 bases outside the gene matches. The CDR3 is made up of 18 amino acids. The CDR3 DNA follows: TGCGCCAGCAGCCAAAGACCCCCCGGGACAGGGTACACCGGGGAGCTGTTTTTT. It is translated as CASSQRPPGTGYTGELFF.

V and J are TRBV3-1 (or the pseudogene TRBV3-2) and TRBJ2-7; no firm D call. Germline CDR1 LGHDT, CDR2 YNNKEL (reference sequence). Between the trimmed V and J ends, which lost 0 bases and 12 bases, there was a span of 24 bases. CDR3 size: 16 residues. The CDR3 region is CASSQDRQPTRRPTYF. The CDR3 DNA reads TGTGCCAGCAGCCAAGATCGGCAGCCGACCAGAAGGCCCACGTACTTC.

The J gene is TRBJ1-4, the V gene TRBV2; D remains ambiguous. V shed 4 bases and J shed 1 base, with 10 bases lying between them. Germline lookup yields CDR1 SNHLY and CDR2 FYNNEI. This CDR3 has 15 residues. CDR3 region: CASSVKRQTNEKLFF. In DNA form, the CDR3 reads TGTGCCAGCAGTGTAAAAAGGCAAACTAATGAAAAACTGTTTTTT.

V gene TRBV6-5 combines with J gene TRBJ1-1; 10 bases match TRBD1. This CDR3 region has 14 residues. Trimming cost V 8 bases and J 5 bases; bases outside gene matches: 8. CDR1 MNHEY and CDR2 SVGAGI come from the germline V gene. The CDR3 bases are TGTGCCAGCGGAACGACAGGGGGCATGACTGAAGCTTTCTTT. This encodes CASGTTGGMTEAFF.

The chain combines TRBV10-2 with TRBJ1-5, with TRBD1 matching 8 bases. Germline values: CDR1 WSHSY, CDR2 SAAADI. Unmatched junction bases numbered 6, after V lost 3 bases and J lost 5 bases. The length of the CDR3 is 15 residues. CDR3 residues: CASSDRGRGDQPQHF. As DNA, the CDR3 is TGCGCCAGCAGTGACAGGGGGCGAGGGGATCAGCCCCAGCATTTT.

The chain combines TRBV6-6 with TRBJ2-7; TRBD1 is a possible D gene (5 bases). V lost 4 bases, J lost 4 bases, and 8 bases lay in between. Looked up from germline, CDR1 is MNHNY and CDR2 is SVGAGI (reference sequence). This CDR3 is 12 amino acids long. The CDR3 DNA reads as TGTGCCAGCAGTTCACACAGGTACGAGCAGTACTTC. Translation: CASSSHRYEQYF.

This chain links TRBV24-1 with TRBJ2-5; 15 bases fit TRBD2. The J segment lost 0 bases and the V segment lost 4 bases, leaving 11 bases of the junction unmatched. CDR3 length: 20 residues. In germline, CDR1 is KGHDR, CDR2 SFDVKD. Here the CDR3 reads CATSDPGTSGGKRYQETQYF. CDR3 sequence (DNA): TGTGCCACCAGTGACCCCGGGACTAGCGGGGGGAAGAGGTACCAAGAGACCCAGTACTTC.

CDR3 protein: CAWSGEKFEIHEQYF. For the CDR3, the DNA is TGTGCCTGGAGTGGTGAGAAATTTGAGATCCACGAGCAGTACTTC. This chain joins TRBV30 and TRBJ2-7; no clear D. Trimming removed 1 base at V and 5 bases at J, with 18 bases between. This CDR3 is 15 amino acids long. Per germline, CDR1 GTSNPN and CDR2 SVGIG (reference sequence).

The chain has TRBV2 and TRBJ2-2, with D possibly matching TRBD2 (6 bases). CDR3 size: 14 residues. The ends were cut back, 5 bases at V and 0 bases at J, with 7 bases in the middle. The germline V gene encodes CDR1 SNHLY and CDR2 FYNNEI. The CDR3 loop reads CASSLAANTGELFF. The CDR3 DNA follows: TGTGCCAGCAGTTTAGCGGCGAACACCGGGGAGCTGTTTTTT. Variable domain in full (rest from reference TRBV2 and TRBJ2-2): EPEVTQTPSHQVTQMGQEVILRCVPISNHLYFYWYRQILGQKVEFLVSFYNNEISEKSEIFDDQFSVERPDGSNFTLKIRSTKLEDSAMYFCASSLAANTGELFFGEGSRLTVL.

The rearrangement links TRBV29-1 to TRBJ2-5, with D possibly TRBD1 on 6 matching bases. The CDR3 covers 13 residues. Germline CDR1 and CDR2: SQVTM and ANQGSEA. V gave up 1 base and J gave up 6 bases, with 12 bases separating them. CDR3 sequence reads: CSVEGLQGKTQYF. The CDR3 DNA sequence: TGCAGCGTTGAAGGGTTGCAGGGGAAGACCCAGTACTTC.

This chain uses TRBV4-1 with TRBJ1-6, with TRBD1 as a possible D gene (5 bases). The CDR3 covers 17 residues. Germline lookup yields CDR1 MGHRA and CDR2 YSYEKL. V was clipped by 1 base and J by 10 bases, with 20 bases between them. CDR3 bases: TGCGCCAGCAGCCAAGGGGTCGGTGTGGGGGTAAGATCACCCCTCCACTTT. As protein: CASSQGVGVGVRSPLHF.

This chain connects TRBV30 to TRBJ2-1; D is ambiguous. This CDR3 region has 14 residues. The germline V and J ends were trimmed by 0 bases and 4 bases, with 10 bases remaining between them. CDR1 is GTSNPN, CDR2 SVGIG, per germline (reference sequence). In DNA form, the CDR3 reads TGTGCCTGGAGTGTAAAAGGCCGGTACAATGAGCAGTTCTTC. Its translation is CAWSVKGRYNEQFF.

This clone was counted once. The rearrangement links TRBV11-2 to TRBJ2-7, with D unresolved. The CDR3 has 16 residues. From germline, CDR1 is SGHAT and CDR2 FQNNGV. V shed 1 base and J shed 1 base, with 14 bases lying between them. The CDR3 DNA reads as TGTGCCAGCAGCTTAGGGGTGGGGTCTCGGTCCTACGAGCAGTACTTC. Its translation: CASSLGVGSRSYEQYF.

This clone was seen more than once but under ten times. The V call is TRBV10-2, the J call TRBJ1-1, with a tentative D call TRBD1 (6 bases). The germline gives CDR1 WSHSY, CDR2 SAAADI. The V gene lost 4 bases and the J gene lost 4 bases, with 10 bases spanning the gap. CDR3 length equals 13 residues. CDR3 region: CASSVQGVTEAFF. The CDR3 bases are TGCGCCAGCAGTGTACAGGGCGTCACTGAAGCTTTCTTT.

The rearrangement joins TRBV7-2 to TRBJ2-1, with TRBD2 matching over 10 bases. Germline trimming cut 6 bases from V and 7 bases from J; bases unmatched to any gene: 18. The germline V gene has CDR1 SGHTA and CDR2 FQGNSA. CDR3 length: 18 residues. The CDR3 sequence is CASRSRGSGGRAGNEQFF. CDR3 nucleotide sequence: TGTGCCAGCAGGAGTCGGGGTAGCGGGGGGAGAGCGGGGAATGAGCAGTTCTTC.

The genes are TRBV10-3 and TRBJ2-5; weak D call: TRBD2 (6 bases). The CDR3 runs to 13 residues. V lost 4 bases to trimming and J lost 3 bases, with 9 bases between them. CDR1 and CDR2 from the germline V gene are ENHRY and SYGVKD. CDR3 DNA: TGTGCCATCAGTGCCAGGAGGGAAGAGACCCAGTACTTC. Amino acids: CAISARREETQYF.

The V gene is TRBV6-2 or TRBV6-3, the J gene TRBJ1-4; tentative D call: TRBD1 (6 bases). This CDR3 is 14 amino acids long. Germline CDR1 is MNHEY and CDR2 is SVGEGT. Trimming took 8 bases from V and 8 from J, leaving 18 bases between them. CDR3 DNA sequence: TGTGCCAGCTGCCGATCAGGGGCTAGGGAAAAACTGTTTTTT. Translation gives CASCRSGAREKLFF.

The chain links TRBV11-2 to TRBJ1-2; tentatively, D is TRBD1 (6 bases). The CDR3 is 13 amino acids. The V gene's germline CDR1 is SGHAT and CDR2 FQNNGV. Between the trimmed V and J ends, which lost 5 bases and 1 base, there was a span of 8 bases. The CDR3 DNA sequence: TGTGCCAGCAGCCCAGGGGATAACTATGGCTACACCTTC. Its translation is CASSPGDNYGYTF.

The rearrangement joins TRBV3-1 (or the pseudogene TRBV3-2) to TRBJ1-1; D gene uncertain. V shed 4 bases and J shed 2 bases, with 8 bases lying between them. This CDR3 has 13 residues. Per germline, CDR1 LGHDT and CDR2 YNNKEL (reference sequence). The CDR3 loop is CASSLPGNTEAFF. The CDR3 DNA is TGTGCCAGCAGCCTCCCAGGTAACACTGAAGCTTTCTTT.

The CDR3 coding sequence is TGCGCCAGCAGCCCCGGGACTAATGAAAAACTGTTTTTT. This codes for CASSPGTNEKLFF. The V and J genes are TRBV5-1 and TRBJ1-4, with unresolved D. CDR1 and CDR2 (germline): SGHRS, YFSETQ. The V end lost 4 bases, the J end lost 2 bases, and 6 bases lay between the germline ends. This CDR3 comprises 13 residues.